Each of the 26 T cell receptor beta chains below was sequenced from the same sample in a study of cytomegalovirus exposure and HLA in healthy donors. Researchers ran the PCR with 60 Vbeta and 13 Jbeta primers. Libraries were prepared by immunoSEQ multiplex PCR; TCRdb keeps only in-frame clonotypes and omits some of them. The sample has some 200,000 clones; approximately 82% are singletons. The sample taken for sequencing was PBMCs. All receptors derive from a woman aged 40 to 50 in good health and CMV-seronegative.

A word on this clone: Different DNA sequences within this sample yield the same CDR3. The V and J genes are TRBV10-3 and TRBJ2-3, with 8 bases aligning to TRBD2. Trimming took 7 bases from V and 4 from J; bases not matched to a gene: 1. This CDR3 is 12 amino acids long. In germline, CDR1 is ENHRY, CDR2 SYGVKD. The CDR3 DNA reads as TGTGCCATCAAAGCGGGAGCAGATACGCAGTATTTT. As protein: CAIKAGADTQYF.

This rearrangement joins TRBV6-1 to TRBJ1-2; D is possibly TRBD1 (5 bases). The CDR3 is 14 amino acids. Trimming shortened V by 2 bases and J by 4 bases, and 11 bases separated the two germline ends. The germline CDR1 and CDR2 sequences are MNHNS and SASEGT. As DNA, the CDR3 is TGTGCCAGCAGTGAACAGGGTGGTACCTATGGCTACACCTTC. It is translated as CASSEQGGTYGYTF.

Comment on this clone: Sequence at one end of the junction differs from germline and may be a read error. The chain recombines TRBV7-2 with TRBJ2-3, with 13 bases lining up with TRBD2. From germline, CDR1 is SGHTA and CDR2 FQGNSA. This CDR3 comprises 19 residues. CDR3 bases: TGTGCCAGCAACTTACAGATTGGAACTAGCGGGGGGGTCACAGATACGCAGTATTTT. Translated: CASNLQIGTSGGVTDTQYF.

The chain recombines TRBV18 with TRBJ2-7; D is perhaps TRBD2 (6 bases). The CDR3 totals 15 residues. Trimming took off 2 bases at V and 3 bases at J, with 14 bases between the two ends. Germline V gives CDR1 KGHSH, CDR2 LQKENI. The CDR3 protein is CASSPGDSGHYEQYF. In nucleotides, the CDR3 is TGTGCCAGCTCACCAGGGGACTCCGGTCACTACGAGCAGTACTTC. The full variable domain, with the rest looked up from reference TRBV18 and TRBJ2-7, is NAGVMQNPRHLVRRRGQEARLRCSPMKGHSHVYWYRQLPEEGLKFMVYLQKENIIDESGMPKERFSAEFPKEGPSILRIQQVVRGDSAAYFCASSPGDSGHYEQYFGPGTRLTVT.

CDR3 sequence reads: CASSLFGTLGQVNTEAFF. Here the CDR3 DNA reads TGTGCCAGCAGCTTATTTGGCACATTAGGACAAGTGAACACTGAAGCTTTCTTT. The chain uses TRBV5-6 and TRBJ1-1, with D perhaps TRBD1 (5 bases). Trimming removed 2 bases from V and 0 bases from J, with 20 bases in between. The CDR3 extends over 18 amino acids. Germline CDR1 SGHDT, CDR2 YYEEEE.

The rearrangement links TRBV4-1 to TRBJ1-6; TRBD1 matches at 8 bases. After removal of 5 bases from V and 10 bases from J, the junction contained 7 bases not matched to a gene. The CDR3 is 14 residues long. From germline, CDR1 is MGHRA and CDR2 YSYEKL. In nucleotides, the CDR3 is TGCGCCAGCAGCACACAGGGGGGGATATCACCCCTCCACTTT. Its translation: CASSTQGGISPLHF.

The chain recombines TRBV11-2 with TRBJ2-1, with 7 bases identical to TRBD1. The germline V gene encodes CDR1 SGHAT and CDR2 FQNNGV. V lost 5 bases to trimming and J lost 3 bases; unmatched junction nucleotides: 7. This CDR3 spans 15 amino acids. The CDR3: CASSLQGKGYNEQFF. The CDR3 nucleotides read TGTGCCAGCAGCCTACAGGGGAAGGGCTACAATGAGCAGTTCTTC.

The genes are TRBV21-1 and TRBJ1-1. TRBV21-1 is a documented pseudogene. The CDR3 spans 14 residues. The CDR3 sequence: CASSPGGGETEAFF. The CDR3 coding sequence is TGTGCCAGCAGCCCTGGTGGAGGGGAGACTGAAGCTTTCTTT.

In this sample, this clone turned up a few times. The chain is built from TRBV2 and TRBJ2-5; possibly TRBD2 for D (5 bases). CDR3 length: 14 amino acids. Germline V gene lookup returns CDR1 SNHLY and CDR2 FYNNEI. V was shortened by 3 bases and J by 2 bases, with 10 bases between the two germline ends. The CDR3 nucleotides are TGTGCCAGCAGTGATACACGGACTCAAGAGACCCAGTACTTC. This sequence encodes CASSDTRTQETQYF.

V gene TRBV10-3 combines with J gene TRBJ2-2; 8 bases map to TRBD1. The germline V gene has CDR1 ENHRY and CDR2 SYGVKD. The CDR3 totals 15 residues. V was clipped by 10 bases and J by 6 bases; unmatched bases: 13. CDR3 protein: CATNLGQGFPGELFF. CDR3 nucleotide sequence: TGTGCCACGAACCTAGGACAGGGATTCCCCGGGGAGCTGTTTTTT.

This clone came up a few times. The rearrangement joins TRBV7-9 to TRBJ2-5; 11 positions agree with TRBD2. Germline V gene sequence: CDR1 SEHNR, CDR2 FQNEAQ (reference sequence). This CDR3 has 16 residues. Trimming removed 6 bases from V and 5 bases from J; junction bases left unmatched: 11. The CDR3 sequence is CASRRTSGLTGETQYF. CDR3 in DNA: TGTGCCAGCAGGCGGACTAGCGGGCTAACTGGCGAGACCCAGTACTTC.

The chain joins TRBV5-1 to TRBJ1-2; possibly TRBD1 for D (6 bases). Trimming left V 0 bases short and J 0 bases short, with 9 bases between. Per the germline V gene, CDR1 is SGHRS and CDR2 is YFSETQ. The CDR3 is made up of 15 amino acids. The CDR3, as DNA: TGCGCCAGCAGCTTGGGACAGGCAACTAACTATGGCTACACCTTC. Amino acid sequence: CASSLGQATNYGYTF. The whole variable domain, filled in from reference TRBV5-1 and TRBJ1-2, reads KAGVTQTPRYLIKTRGQQVTLSCSPISGHRSVSWYQQTPGQGLQFLFEYFSETQRNKGNFPGRFSGRQFSNSRSEMNVSTLELGDSALYLCASSLGQATNYGYTFGSGTRLTVV.

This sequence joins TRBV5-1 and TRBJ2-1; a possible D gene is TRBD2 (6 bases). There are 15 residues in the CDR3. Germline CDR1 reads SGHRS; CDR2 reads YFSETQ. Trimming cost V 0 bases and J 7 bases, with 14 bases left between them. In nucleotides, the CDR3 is TGCGCCAGCAGCTTGGGGGTTGGGACTGTTAATGAGCAGTTCTTC. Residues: CASSLGVGTVNEQFF.

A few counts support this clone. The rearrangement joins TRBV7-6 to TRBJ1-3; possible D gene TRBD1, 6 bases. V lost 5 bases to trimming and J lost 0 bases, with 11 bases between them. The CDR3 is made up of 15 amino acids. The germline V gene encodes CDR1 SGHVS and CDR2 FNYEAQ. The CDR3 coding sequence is TGTGCCAGCAGCCAGGGACACCGCTCTGGAAACACCATATATTTT. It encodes CASSQGHRSGNTIYF.

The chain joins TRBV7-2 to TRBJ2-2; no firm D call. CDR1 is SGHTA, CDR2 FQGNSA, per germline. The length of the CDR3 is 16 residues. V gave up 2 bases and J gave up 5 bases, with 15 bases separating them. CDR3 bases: TGTGCCAGCAGCTTATTCTTCAGTCAGATTACCGGGGAGCTGTTTTTT. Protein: CASSLFFSQITGELFF.

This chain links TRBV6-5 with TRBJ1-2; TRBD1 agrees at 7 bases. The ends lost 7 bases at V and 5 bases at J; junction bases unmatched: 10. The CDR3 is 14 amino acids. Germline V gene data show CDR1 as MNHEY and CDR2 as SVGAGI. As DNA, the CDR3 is TGTGCCAGCACCAGGACAGGTAGTGGGTATGGCTACACCTTC. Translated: CASTRTGSGYGYTF.

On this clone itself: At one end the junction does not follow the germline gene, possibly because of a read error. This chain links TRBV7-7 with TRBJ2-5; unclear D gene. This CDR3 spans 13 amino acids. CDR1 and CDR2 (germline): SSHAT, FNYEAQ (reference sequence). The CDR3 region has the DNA TGTGCTAGCAGCTTACTCTCACGGGAGACCCAGTACTTC. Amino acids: CASSLLSRETQYF.

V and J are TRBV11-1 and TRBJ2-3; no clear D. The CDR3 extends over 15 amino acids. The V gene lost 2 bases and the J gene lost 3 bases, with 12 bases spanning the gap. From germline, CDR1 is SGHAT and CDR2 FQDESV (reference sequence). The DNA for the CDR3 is TGTGCCAGCAGCTTAACGCCTACAGTTACAGATACGCAGTATTTT. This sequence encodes CASSLTPTVTDTQYF. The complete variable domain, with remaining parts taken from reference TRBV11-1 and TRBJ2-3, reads EAEVAQSPRYKITEKSQAVAFWCDPISGHATLYWYRQILGQGPELLVQFQDESVVDDSQLPKDRFSAERLKGVDSTLKIQPAELGDSAMYLCASSLTPTVTDTQYFGPGTRLTVL.

CDR3 sequence (DNA): TGTGCCAGCAGTGAATTTGGGGGAGGGACCCAGCATTTT. This translates into CASSEFGGGTQHF. The V and J genes are TRBV25-1 and TRBJ1-5; D perhaps matches TRBD1 (5 bases). The CDR3 is 13 amino acids. The germline V gene has CDR1 MGHDK and CDR2 SYGVNS. Trimming stripped 1 base from V and 11 bases from J, with 12 bases between. The full variable domain, with the rest looked up from reference TRBV25-1 and TRBJ1-5, is EADIYQTPRYLVIGTGKKITLECSQTMGHDKMYWYQQDPGMELHLIHYSYGVNSTEKGDLSSESTVSRIRTEHFPLTLESARPSHTSQYLCASSEFGGGTQHFGDGTRLSIL.

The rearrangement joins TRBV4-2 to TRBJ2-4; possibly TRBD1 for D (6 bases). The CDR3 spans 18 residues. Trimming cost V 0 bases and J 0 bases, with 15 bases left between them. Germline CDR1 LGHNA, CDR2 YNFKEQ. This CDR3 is CASSQEWGRAIAKNIQYF. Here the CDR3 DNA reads TGTGCCAGCAGCCAAGAGTGGGGGCGAGCTATAGCCAAAAACATTCAGTACTTC.

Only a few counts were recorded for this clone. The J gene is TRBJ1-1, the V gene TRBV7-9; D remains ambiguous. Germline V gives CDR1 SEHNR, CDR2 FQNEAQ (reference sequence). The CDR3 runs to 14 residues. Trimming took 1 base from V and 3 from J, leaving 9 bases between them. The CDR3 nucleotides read TGTGCCAGCAGCTTAGTTAGAGGGCACACTGAAGCTTTCTTT. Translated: CASSLVRGHTEAFF.

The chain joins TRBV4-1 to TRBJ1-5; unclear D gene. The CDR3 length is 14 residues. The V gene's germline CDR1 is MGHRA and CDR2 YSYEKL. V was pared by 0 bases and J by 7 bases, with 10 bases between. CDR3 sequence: CASSQESRGQPQHF. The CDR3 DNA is TGCGCCAGCAGCCAAGAAAGCCGCGGCCAGCCCCAGCATTTT.

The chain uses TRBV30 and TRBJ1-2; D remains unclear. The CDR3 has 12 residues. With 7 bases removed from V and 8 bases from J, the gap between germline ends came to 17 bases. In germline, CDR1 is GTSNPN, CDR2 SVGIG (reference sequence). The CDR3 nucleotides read TGTGCCTTGACCGGTGGGAGATTCGGCTACACCTTC. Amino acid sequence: CALTGGRFGYTF. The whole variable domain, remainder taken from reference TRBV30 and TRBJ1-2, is SQTIHQWPATLVQPVGSPLSLECTVEGTSNPNLYWYRQAAGRGLQLLFYSVGIGQISSEVPQNLSASRPQDRQFILSSKKLLLSDSGFYLCALTGGRFGYTFGSGTRLTVV.

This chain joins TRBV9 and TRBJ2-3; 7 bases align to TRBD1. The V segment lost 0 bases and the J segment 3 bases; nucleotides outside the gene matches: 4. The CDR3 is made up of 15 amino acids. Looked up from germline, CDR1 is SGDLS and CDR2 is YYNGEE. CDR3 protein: CASSVEDRITDTQYF. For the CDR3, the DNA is TGTGCCAGCAGCGTAGAGGACAGGATAACAGATACGCAGTATTTT.

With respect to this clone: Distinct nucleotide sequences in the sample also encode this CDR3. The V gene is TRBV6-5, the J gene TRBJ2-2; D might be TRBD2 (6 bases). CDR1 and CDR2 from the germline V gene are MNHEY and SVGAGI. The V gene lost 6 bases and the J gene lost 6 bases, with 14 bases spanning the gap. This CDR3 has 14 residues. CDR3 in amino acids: CASSELGEAGELFF. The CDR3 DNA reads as TGTGCCAGCAGCGAATTAGGGGAGGCCGGGGAGCTGTTTTTT.

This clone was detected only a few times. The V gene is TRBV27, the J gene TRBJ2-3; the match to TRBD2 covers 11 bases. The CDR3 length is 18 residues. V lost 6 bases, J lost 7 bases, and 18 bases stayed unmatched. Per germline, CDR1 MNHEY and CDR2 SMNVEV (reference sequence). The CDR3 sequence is CASSPTRLAGSRLYTQYF. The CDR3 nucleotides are TGTGCCAGCAGCCCGACACGACTAGCGGGGTCCCGGCTATATACGCAGTATTTT.